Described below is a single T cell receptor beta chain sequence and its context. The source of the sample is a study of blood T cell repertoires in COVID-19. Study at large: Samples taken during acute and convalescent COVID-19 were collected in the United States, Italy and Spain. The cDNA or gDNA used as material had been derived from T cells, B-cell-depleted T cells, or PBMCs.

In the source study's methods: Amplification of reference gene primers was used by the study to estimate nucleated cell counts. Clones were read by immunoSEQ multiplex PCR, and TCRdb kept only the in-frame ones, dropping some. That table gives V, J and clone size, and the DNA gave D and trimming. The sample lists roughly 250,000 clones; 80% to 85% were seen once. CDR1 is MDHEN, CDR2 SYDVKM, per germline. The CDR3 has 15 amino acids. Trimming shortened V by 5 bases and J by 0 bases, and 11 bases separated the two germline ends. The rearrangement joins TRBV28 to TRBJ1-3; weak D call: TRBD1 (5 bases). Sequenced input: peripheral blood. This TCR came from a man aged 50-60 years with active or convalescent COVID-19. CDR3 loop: CASSPTGISGNTIYF. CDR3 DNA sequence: TGTGCCAGCAGTCCTACAGGAATCTCTGGAAACACCATATATTTT.